Included here is one TCR beta chain sequence, with context. This record belongs to a study of cytomegalovirus exposure and HLA in healthy donors. V dropped 3 bases and J dropped 3; count of bases not matched to a gene: 2. CDR1 and CDR2 from the germline V gene are MDHEN and SYDVKM. This CDR3 has 15 amino acids. The study ran its PCR with 60 Vbeta and 13 Jbeta primers. Profiling relied on immunoSEQ multiplex PCR, and the TCRdb table lists in-frame clones only, not all of them. The sample consists of 70,000 to 85,000 clones, roughly 65% of them appearing once. The specimen was PBMCs. The chain uses TRBV28 and TRBJ2-3; 11 nucleotides match TRBD2. This receptor was obtained from a male donor in good health and CMV-seropositive. CDR3 region: CASSFSGGATDTQYF. The CDR3 nucleotides are TGTGCCAGCAGTTTTAGCGGGGGGGCAACAGATACGCAGTATTTT.